The 9 T cell receptor beta chains in this list originate from one sample, sequenced in a study of blood T cell repertoires in COVID-19. This table comes from immunoSEQ multiplex PCR, and its TCRdb copy is limited to in-frame clones, with some not included. This sample has about 150,000 clones, with 75% to 85% found just once. The sample was peripheral blood. Receptors originate from a man aged 55-75 years with acute or convalescent COVID-19.

The chain has TRBV5-1 and TRBJ2-3; possibly TRBD1 for D (5 bases). This CDR3 is 14 amino acids long. Germline V gene sequence: CDR1 SGHRS, CDR2 YFSETQ. Trimming cost V 0 bases and J 4 bases, with 9 bases left between them. The CDR3 is CASSLDPRADTQYF. The CDR3 nucleotides are TGCGCCAGCAGCTTGGACCCCAGGGCAGATACGCAGTATTTT.

The table lists this clone with a few counts. V and J are TRBV5-1 and TRBJ1-1, with D perhaps TRBD1 (5 bases). Per the germline V gene, CDR1 is SGHRS and CDR2 is YFSETQ. This CDR3 contains 14 residues. The V and J ends lost 4 bases and 1 base respectively, with 11 bases between them. This CDR3 reads CASSELGGNTEAFF. Here the CDR3 DNA reads TGCGCCAGCAGCGAATTGGGGGGGAACACTGAAGCTTTCTTT. Using reference TRBV5-1 and TRBJ1-1 for the parts outside the CDR3, the full variable domain is KAGVTQTPRYLIKTRGQQVTLSCSPISGHRSVSWYQQTPGQGLQFLFEYFSETQRNKGNFPGRFSGRQFSNSRSEMNVSTLELGDSALYLCASSELGGNTEAFFGQGTRLTVV.

V usage is TRBV6-5 and J usage is TRBJ1-2, with TRBD1 as a possible D gene (5 bases). CDR1 and CDR2 (germline): MNHEY, SVGAGI. The ends were cut back, 2 bases at V and 7 bases at J, with 17 bases in the middle. This CDR3 is built from 15 residues. The CDR3 region is CASSYESGFGGGYTF. Written as DNA, the CDR3 is TGTGCCAGCAGTTACGAATCAGGGTTCGGCGGTGGCTACACCTTC.

There are a few counts of this clone. This rearrangement joins TRBV5-1 to TRBJ2-3; 7 bases map to TRBD2. Germline CDR1 reads SGHRS; CDR2 reads YFSETQ. V shed 3 bases, J shed 2 bases, and the junction held 12 bases outside the gene matches. CDR3 length: 17 amino acids. In nucleotides, the CDR3 is TGCGCCAGCAGCTCTAGTTATGGGGGAGGGGCCACAGATACGCAGTATTTT. Translating it yields CASSSSYGGGATDTQYF. Variable domain in full (rest from reference TRBV5-1 and TRBJ2-3): KAGVTQTPRYLIKTRGQQVTLSCSPISGHRSVSWYQQTPGQGLQFLFEYFSETQRNKGNFPGRFSGRQFSNSRSEMNVSTLELGDSALYLCASSSSYGGGATDTQYFGPGTRLTVL.

This rearrangement joins TRBV10-2 to TRBJ2-3, with 8 bases fitting TRBD2. Germline V gene data show CDR1 as WSHSY and CDR2 as SAAADI. The CDR3 runs 16 residues. Losses at the gene ends were 3 bases for V and 3 bases for J; bases not matched to a gene: 8. The CDR3: CASSDWGLVSTDTQYF. DNA of the CDR3: TGCGCCAGCAGTGACTGGGGACTAGTCTCGACAGATACGCAGTATTTT.

CDR3 bases: TGTGCCAGCAGCTTCACTAGCAGCACAGATACGCAGTATTTT. Translated, it gives CASSFTSSTDTQYF. V and J are TRBV6-2 or TRBV6-3 and TRBJ2-3; D is possibly TRBD2 (6 bases). The V gene's germline CDR1 is MNHEY and CDR2 SVGEGT. This CDR3 is 14 amino acids long. V was cut by 6 bases and J by 0 bases, with 10 bases left in between.

The chain couples TRBV29-1 to TRBJ2-1; 10 bases line up with TRBD2. The germline V gene encodes CDR1 SQVTM and CDR2 ANQGSEA. The J segment lost 7 bases and the V segment lost 4 bases, leaving 10 bases of the junction unmatched. This CDR3 spans 15 amino acids. The DNA for the CDR3 is TGCAGCGTTGTAATAGCGGGAGGTCGAAGGAATGAGCAGTTCTTC. Residues: CSVVIAGGRRNEQFF.

This chain joins TRBV9 and TRBJ1-4; D is possibly TRBD1 (5 bases). Trimming removed 0 bases from V and 2 bases from J, with 14 bases in between. The CDR3 covers 17 residues. Germline CDR1 SGDLS, CDR2 YYNGEE. The CDR3 coding sequence is TGTGCCAGCAGCGTAGCTACTGGGGGGAAGACTAATGAAAAACTGTTTTTT. Translation: CASSVATGGKTNEKLFF.

Only one count was recorded for this clone. The chain uses TRBV29-1 and TRBJ2-3, with 13 nucleotides matching TRBD2. Germline V gene sequence: CDR1 SQVTM, CDR2 ANQGSEA. The CDR3 totals 17 residues. V shed 6 bases, J shed 2 bases, and the junction held 11 bases outside the gene matches. In DNA form, the CDR3 reads TGCAGCGTGGGACAGGGGGGACTAGCGGGATACACAGATACGCAGTATTTT. Protein: CSVGQGGLAGYTDTQYF.